This TCR beta chain was retrieved from a study of cytomegalovirus exposure and HLA in healthy donors (dated by TCRdb to about 2017). Background on the whole study: According to an earlier analysis of 550 to 750 of the donors, roughly 180 million T cells yielded some 110 million unique TCR beta sequences and approximately 300 Gb of sequence data. High-throughput TCR immunosequencing, statistical association of individual TCRs with disease status, and machine learning were combined to predict cytomegalovirus infection status. Class I and class II HLA loci were covered by the typing at four-digit resolution. Several DR-DQ haplotypes were handled as single units for association and clustering, since linkage in the cohort was strong. Across around 400 genotyped donors of the cohort, an average of about 240,000 unique TCR beta nucleotide sequences per donor were sequenced, and approximately 17% of those sequences were non-productive. An earlier analysis of about 600 of the donors used high-throughput TCR beta sequencing to judge whether each TCR beta V gene segment behaved as functional or pseudogenic. Approximately 310 gigabases of sequencing data and approximately 92 million unique TCR sequences made up an early release that covered nearly 650 HLA-typed donors. Every discovery cohort repertoire had been produced on one sequencing platform. The study profiled the T cell repertoires of some 610 subjects by immunosequencing and related them to cytomegalovirus serostatus. The aim of the study was to test whether cataloging public T cell receptors could identify signatures of past pathogen exposure. Typing coverage varied by locus: about 620-640 donors for A, B, C, DRB1 and DQB1; roughly 510 for DQA1; about 590 for DPA1; more than 450 for DPB1. Rather than using new phenotypic data, the later analysis identified candidate immune exposures from TCR beta sequences and from how often those sequences occurred across donors. A later genetic analysis used genome-wide SNP genotypes for 398 of the 666 donors, treating that subset as a discovery cohort. Of the roughly 400 genotyped donors, 81% were placed in the genetic ancestry cluster associated with self-reported Caucasian donors. Donor age, sex, ethnicity and CMV serostatus were compiled alongside the repertoire data. Besides the first cohort of approximately 670 subjects, a separate validation cohort made up of around 120 different subjects was used. A later analysis re-analyzed previously published TCR beta repertoires from approximately 670 donors and added high-resolution HLA genotyping to study TCR occurrence patterns. What the authors observed across the whole study: The authors suggested that the approach could potentially be generalized to other disease states and immunological phenotypes. Sequencing depth was assumed to be roughly uniform across donors in the presence/absence analyses, though that assumption may not hold. A later analysis found that TCR association rates varied across HLA loci, with DRB1 alleles showing the most associated TCRs and HLA-C alleles the fewest. Three of the identified cytomegalovirus-associated TCR beta chains were confirmed in vitro to be specific for cytomegalovirus antigens. Broadly in line with IMGT annotations, most TCR beta V segments showed up in productive rearrangements about 90% or about 30% of the time in an earlier analysis of approximately 640 of the donors. A later analysis found that HLA-associated TCR beta chains were more clonally expanded and had lower generation probabilities than equally common non-associated chains. A later genetic analysis reported fewer N-insertions in productive TCRs among donors in an Asian-associated ancestry cluster than the roughly 700-donor mean. A later analysis associated 17,000 or so TCR beta sequences with specific HLA alleles at a false discovery rate of 0.05. In a later analysis, several top co-occurrence clusters were reported to appear linked to parvovirus B19, influenza, CMV and Epstein-Barr virus. The study gave a list of about 170 TCR beta chains associated with cytomegalovirus. Correlated functional status among segregating V segments might be attributable to linkage disequilibrium, but an unknown experimental factor could not be ruled out. Most TCR sequences were seen in very few donors, while some public TCRs were found in many individuals. The earlier analysis of 587 of the donors excluded roughly 17 rarely observed V segments, including chromosome 9 orphons, because counts were too low. A further reported finding was that TCR beta sequences accurately predicted the HLA-A and HLA-B alleles for most subjects in the first cohort. Most CMV-associated TCR beta chains appeared to be HLA-restricted in a later analysis, and the HLA associations seemed to be driven largely by CMV exposure. Only TCR beta chains were sequenced in this cohort, and the absence of alpha or paired-chain data limited detectable features. An association between a missense DCLRE1C variant and V-gene and J-gene trimming of TCR beta chains was found in a later genetic analysis and replicated in an independent cohort. The classifier was reported to diagnose cytomegalovirus status with high specificity and sensitivity in both the original and validation cohorts. HLA typing was unavailable for some donors at each locus, so association tests used only the typed subset. When HLA alleles, especially DR and DQ, strongly co-occurred, TCR associations were difficult to assign to individual alleles. CMV serostatus was the only immune exposure information available for the cohort. A cluster of highly shared sequence variants was judged likely to represent a technical artifact of the sequencing pipeline. Some IMGT-functional V segments, including TRBV6-2 and TRBV6-3, could not be distinguished by the 87-base-pair reads and were therefore excluded.

The cohort consisted of 650 to 700 healthy bone marrow donors. Cohort members were all nominally healthy when sampled, although unrecorded immune exposures were likely present. The donor was CMV seropositive and was included in the group of 250 to 300 seropositive cohort members. Each donor provided a peripheral blood sample, and peripheral blood mononuclear cells were used for TCR beta sequencing. The Qiagen DNeasy Blood Extraction Kit was used to extract genomic DNA from the blood cell samples. The library was built by means of the immunoSEQ multiplex PCR assay. The multiplex PCR relied on a mix of 60 forward primers for TCR Vbeta segments and 13 reverse primers for TCR Jbeta segments. Amplification of the CDR3 region of rearranged TCR beta genes was performed with a multiplex PCR assay on genomic DNA. The Illumina HiSeq System was used to sequence the amplified TCR beta libraries as 87-base-pair reads. On the study's bioinformatics: A later analysis counted approximately 76 million unique TCR beta chains across the 650 to 800 repertoires, and roughly 10 million of these chains were shared by at least two donors. To remove PCR and sequencing errors, raw reads were error-corrected and collapsed into unique sequences using a nearest-neighbor algorithm that merged closely related sequences. Alignment of CDR3 sequences to IMGT reference sequences was used to assign V, D and J gene segments. Each retained sequence needed at least a six-nucleotide match to both a V gene segment and a J gene segment. A rearrangement counted as productive if the CDR3 had no stop codons and remained in frame with V and J, and every other rearrangement counted as non-productive. Following IMGT convention, CDR3 was defined as the stretch from the second conserved V-encoded cysteine up to the conserved J-encoded phenylalanine. The earlier analysis of about 570 of the donors excluded any sequence lacking an unambiguous match to a single V gene segment. In an earlier analysis of approximately 590 of the donors, V segments were called functional above 56.7% productive rearrangements and were called segregating when the between-donor standard deviation exceeded 5%. A statistical classification framework was built for diagnosing cytomegalovirus status from the catalog of TCR beta chain sequences. V and J gene assignment, in a later analysis, came from comparing TCR nucleotide sequences with IMGT/GENE-DB human TR gene sequences. A later analysis assigned CDR3 sequences and most-parsimonious VDJ recombination scenarios with the TCRdist pipeline. In a later analysis, each TCR beta chain was defined by its CDR3 amino acid sequence together with its V-gene family, and reads without a unique V-gene family were excluded. As a way to deal with suspected cross-contamination and a sequencing artifact, a later analysis dropped 450 to 600 nucleotide sequences that were highly shared and had low generation probability. In a later analysis, a clonal expansion index was calculated for each public chain from normalized within-repertoire ranks of inferred template counts. In a later analysis, generation probabilities were computed using a VDJ recombination model fitted to out-of-frame rearrangements, and the results were checked against IGoR. A later analysis scored TCR-TCR, TCR-HLA and TCR-CMV co-occurrence with hypergeometric tests, applying a repertoire-size bias correction to TCR pairs. To estimate false discovery rates, a later analysis permuted the HLA or CMV assignments 20 times. In a later analysis, co-occurring TCRs were grouped using DBSCAN, and TCRdist sequence similarity was added for clustering within HLA-allele-positive subsets. For co-occurrence clustering, repertoires with fewer than 30,000 or more than 120,000 public chains were excluded, along with four to six repertoires with anomalous nucleotide sharing. This is the immuneACCESS table as TCRdb keeps it, with only in-frame sequences that have V and J called. A part of the clones is gone; compared with another copy, unresolved V genes explain less than half, and the rest is unexplained. V and J calls and clone size are those listed in that table; D and trimming were worked out from the DNA. The sample table lists fewer than 200,000 clones, 75% to 85% of them with a count of one. The top ten hold roughly 4.4% of the sample.

About this clone itself: This clone's antigen is unknown. Base quality data are lacking; no much larger clone is found one base away.

From a lookup of the germline V gene, CDR1 and CDR2 are KGHSY and FQNENV. From the cysteine through the phenylalanine, the CDR3 covers 13 amino acids. The DNA shown is the 39-base CDR3, in frame from base 1. V gives up 4 bases and J gives up 11 bases, and the segment between their germline ends measures 16 bases. This receptor chain uses TRBV16 and TRBJ2-3; the D segment could be TRBD2, given 6 matching bases. This clonotype was sampled from a woman younger than 35 in good health and CMV-seropositive. Source material: PBMCs. For the CDR3, the sequence is CASSPLEGRGQYF. The nucleotides read TGTGCCAGCAGCCCCTTGGAGGGACGTGGGCAGTATTTT.